This is a list of T cell receptor beta chains from one sample in a study of T-cell memory formation after mild COVID-19. TCRdb itself ran the 5' RACE reads through MiXCR, one entry per CDR3 protein. The table has around 320,000 distinct CDR3 sequences, 13% to 15% seen once. The material sequenced was PBMCs or a T cell subset sorted from them (not recorded which). The receptors shown here come from a man younger than 30 who had mild COVID-19 (a few samples of this study predate the infection). Cell type and time point are not known. Each CDR3 is given with its conserved first and last residue. The D gene is left open where the match is weak. Where a row states a size, it is once, few, many or the class of an expanded clone; other rows omit it.

CDR3: CASSQGQGTAQPQHF
DNA: TGCGCCAGCAGCCAAGGACAGGGTACGGCTCAGCCCCAGCATTTT
D: TRBD1
size: .
J: TRBJ1-5
V: TRBV4-1

CDR3: CASSSYVQGGETQYF
DNA: TGCGCCAGCAGCTCCTATGTACAGGGTGGAGAGACCCAGTACTTC
D: .
size: .
J: TRBJ2-5
V: TRBV5-1

CDR3: CASSIRAGTSGGYNEQFF
DNA: TGTGCCAGCAGCATACGTGCCGGGACTAGCGGGGGGTACAATGAGCAGTTCTTC
D: TRBD2
size: few
J: TRBJ2-1
V: TRBV7-9

CDR3: CASRPPLPHLLAGGNEQFF
DNA: TGTGCCAGCAGGCCACCGCTCCCCCACTTACTAGCGGGGGGCAATGAGCAGTTCTTC
D: TRBD2
size: .
J: TRBJ2-1
V: TRBV7-9

CDR3: CASSQEPGHSYEQYF
DNA: TGTGCCAGCAGCCAAGAACCGGGCCACTCCTACGAGCAGTACTTC
D: .
size: .
J: TRBJ2-7
V: TRBV7-2

CDR3: CASRTGLADQETQYF
DNA: TGTGCCAGCAGGACAGGACTAGCGGATCAAGAGACCCAGTACTTC
D: TRBD2
size: .
J: TRBJ2-5
V: TRBV2

CDR3: CASSPTTDNYGYTF
DNA: TGTGCCAGCTCACCAACGACAGACAACTATGGCTACACCTTC
D: .
size: few
J: TRBJ1-2
V: TRBV18

CDR3: CAIGTSGGTDTQYF
DNA: TGTGCCATCGGGACTAGCGGGGGAACAGATACGCAGTATTTT
D: TRBD2
size: few
J: TRBJ2-3
V: TRBV6-2/TRBV6-3

CDR3: CASSFSRAHSIQYF
DNA: TGTGCTAGCAGTTTCTCCCGGGCTCATAGCATTCAGTACTTC
D: .
size: few
J: TRBJ2-4
V: TRBV27

CDR3: CASSDALAGGQEQFF
DNA: TGTGCCAGCAGTGATGCATTAGCGGGGGGGCAGGAGCAGTTCTTC
D: TRBD2
size: few
J: TRBJ2-1
V: TRBV2

CDR3: CASSSIGGLNTEAFF
DNA: TGTGCCAGCAGCTCGATCGGGGGTTTGAACACTGAAGCTTTCTTT
D: .
size: few
J: TRBJ1-1
V: TRBV7-9

CDR3: CASSYSSEGSSYNEQFF
DNA: TGTGCCAGCAGTTACTCGAGTGAAGGGAGCTCCTACAATGAGCAGTTCTTC
D: .
size: few
J: TRBJ2-1
V: TRBV6-2/TRBV6-3

CDR3: CASSLQGQDNQPQHF
DNA: TGTGCCAGCAGTCTCCAGGGACAGGACAATCAGCCCCAGCATTTT
D: TRBD1
size: many
J: TRBJ1-5
V: TRBV12-3/TRBV12-4

CDR3: CAPSRRLATNEKLFF
DNA: TGTGCCCCCAGTCGAAGGCTGGCAACTAATGAAAAACTGTTTTTT
D: .
size: few
J: TRBJ1-4
V: TRBV21-1

CDR3: CASSYSPDRGQSYGYTF
DNA: TGTGCCAGCAGTTACTCCCCGGACAGGGGGCAGAGCTATGGCTACACCTTC
D: TRBD1
size: .
J: TRBJ1-2
V: TRBV6-2/TRBV6-3

CDR3: CASSEASGYQPQHF
DNA: TGTGCCAGCAGTGAGGCCTCCGGGTATCAGCCCCAGCATTTT
D: .
size: many
J: TRBJ1-5
V: TRBV6-2/TRBV6-3

CDR3: CASSYSAGQTLFGNIQYF
DNA: TGTGCCAGCAGTTACTCTGCGGGACAGACACTTTTCGGAAACATTCAGTACTTC
D: .
size: few
J: TRBJ2-4
V: TRBV6-2/TRBV6-3

CDR3: CASSNSQVNTEAFF
DNA: TGCGCCAGCAGCAACTCACAGGTGAACACTGAAGCTTTCTTT
D: .
size: .
J: TRBJ1-1
V: TRBV5-1

CDR3: CASSRLFTYNEQFF
DNA: TGTGCCAGCAGCCGGCTCTTCACGTACAATGAGCAGTTCTTC
D: .
size: .
J: TRBJ2-1
V: TRBV5-8

CDR3: CASTGPGQGYNEQFF
DNA: TGTGCCAGCACCGGCCCGGGACAGGGCTACAATGAGCAGTTCTTC
D: TRBD1
size: .
J: TRBJ2-1
V: TRBV7-6

CDR3: CSAAQGQGQPQHF
DNA: TGCAGTGCGGCGCAAGGGCAAGGTCAGCCCCAGCATTTT
D: .
size: .
J: TRBJ1-5
V: TRBV20-1

CDR3: CASSREGIYNEQFF
DNA: TGTGCCAGCAGCCGGGAGGGGATCTACAATGAGCAGTTCTTC
D: TRBD2
size: .
J: TRBJ2-1
V: TRBV3-1

CDR3: CASSLVGNSYEQYF
DNA: TGTGCCAGCAGTTTAGTAGGCAACTCCTACGAGCAGTACTTC
D: .
size: .
J: TRBJ2-7
V: TRBV12-3/TRBV12-4

CDR3: CASSLVASGGATADTQYF
DNA: TGCGCCAGCAGCTTGGTGGCTAGCGGGGGGGCAACCGCAGATACGCAGTATTTT
D: TRBD2
size: few
J: TRBJ2-3
V: TRBV5-1

CDR3: CSVAANTEAFF
DNA: TGCAGCGTTGCAGCTAACACTGAAGCTTTCTTT
D: .
size: .
J: TRBJ1-1
V: TRBV29-1

CDR3: CASSQWTGSKNIQYF
DNA: TGTGCCAGCAGCCAATGGACAGGATCTAAAAACATTCAGTACTTC
D: TRBD1
size: .
J: TRBJ2-4
V: TRBV7-2

CDR3: CASSPQGAGEAFF
DNA: TGTGCCAGCAGCCCGCAGGGGGCCGGTGAAGCTTTCTTT
D: TRBD1
size: few
J: TRBJ1-1
V: TRBV7-8

CDR3: CASSRGTMGQPQHF
DNA: TGTGCCAGCAGCCGTGGGACAATGGGTCAGCCCCAGCATTTT
D: .
size: .
J: TRBJ1-5
V: TRBV6-2/TRBV6-3

CDR3: CASILTGAWAEAFF
DNA: TGTGCCAGTATTCTGACGGGAGCATGGGCTGAAGCTTTCTTT
D: .
size: .
J: TRBJ1-1
V: TRBV19

CDR3: CSAPGQGYTDTQYF
DNA: TGCAGTGCGCCGGGACAGGGGTACACAGATACGCAGTATTTT
D: TRBD1
size: .
J: TRBJ2-3
V: TRBV20-1

CDR3: CASSLRFPAGQGEAFF
DNA: TGTGCCAGCAGCTTACGATTCCCAGCCGGTCAGGGTGAAGCTTTCTTT
D: .
size: few
J: TRBJ1-1
V: TRBV7-3

CDR3: CSAPGGSREGYTF
DNA: TGCAGTGCTCCTGGCGGTTCGAGGGAAGGCTACACCTTC
D: .
size: few
J: TRBJ1-2
V: TRBV20-1

CDR3: CASSLRTGGWYEQYF
DNA: TGTGCCAGCTCACTGAGGACAGGGGGCTGGTACGAGCAGTACTTC
D: TRBD1
size: .
J: TRBJ2-7
V: TRBV18

CDR3: CASKPGGSYNSPLHF
DNA: TGCGCCAGCAAACCAGGGGGCTCCTATAATTCACCCCTCCACTTT
D: TRBD1
size: few
J: TRBJ1-6
V: TRBV5-1

CDR3: CASSSPPDGTGETQYF
DNA: TGTGCCAGCAGCTCGCCCCCCGACGGGACCGGGGAGACCCAGTACTTC
D: .
size: many
J: TRBJ2-5
V: TRBV7-6

CDR3: CASSPASGEGDEQFF
DNA: TGTGCCAGCAGCCCGGCTAGCGGGGAGGGCGATGAGCAGTTCTTC
D: TRBD2
size: .
J: TRBJ2-1
V: TRBV9

CDR3: CASSQDQWGGTEAFF
DNA: TGCGCCAGCAGCCAAGATCAATGGGGAGGGACTGAAGCTTTCTTT
D: .
size: .
J: TRBJ1-1
V: TRBV4-1

CDR3: CASSLMAQENTEAFF
DNA: TGCGCCAGCAGCCTTATGGCACAGGAGAACACTGAAGCTTTCTTT
D: .
size: medium-sized
J: TRBJ1-1
V: TRBV4-1

CDR3: CASSQLTSGFPYTGELFF
DNA: TGCGCCAGCAGCCAGTTGACTAGCGGGTTCCCTTACACCGGGGAGCTGTTTTTT
D: TRBD2
size: few
J: TRBJ2-2
V: TRBV4-1

CDR3: CATRLNTEAFF
DNA: TGTGCCACCCGACTGAACACTGAAGCTTTCTTT
D: .
size: .
J: TRBJ1-1
V: TRBV24-1

CDR3: CAISGAPTVQETQYF
DNA: TGTGCCATCAGCGGGGCACCGACAGTTCAAGAGACCCAGTACTTC
D: .
size: .
J: TRBJ2-5
V: TRBV10-3

CDR3: CATSDSRQGPHQPQHF
DNA: TGTGCCACCAGTGATTCAAGACAGGGGCCCCATCAGCCCCAGCATTTT
D: TRBD1
size: .
J: TRBJ1-5
V: TRBV24-1

CDR3: CASSQDSSAGEQFF
DNA: TGTGCCAGCAGCCAAGATTCTAGCGCCGGGGAGCAGTTCTTC
D: .
size: few
J: TRBJ2-1
V: TRBV3-1

CDR3: CSARSGTRDQPQHF
DNA: TGCAGTGCTAGATCCGGGACAAGAGATCAGCCCCAGCATTTT
D: .
size: few
J: TRBJ1-5
V: TRBV20-1

CDR3: CASSLDDQNIQYF
DNA: TGCGCCAGCAGCCTCGACGACCAAAACATTCAGTACTTC
D: .
size: many
J: TRBJ2-4
V: TRBV4-1

CDR3: CASSYHSPGGVDGYTF
DNA: TGTGCCAGCAGTTACCACTCGCCAGGGGGCGTTGATGGCTACACCTTC
D: TRBD1
size: few
J: TRBJ1-2
V: TRBV6-6

CDR3: CASGLVLGLATYEQYF
DNA: TGTGCTAGTGGTTTGGTACTGGGACTAGCCACGTACGAGCAGTACTTC
D: TRBD2
size: few
J: TRBJ2-7
V: TRBV12-5

CDR3: CASSYPTSGGSEQYF
DNA: TGTGCCAGCAGTTACCCCACTAGCGGGGGGAGCGAGCAGTACTTC
D: TRBD2
size: .
J: TRBJ2-7
V: TRBV6-2/TRBV6-3

CDR3: CASAMGNDYGYTF
DNA: TGTGCCAGCGCGATGGGTAACGACTATGGCTACACCTTC
D: .
size: .
J: TRBJ1-2
V: TRBV2

CDR3: CASRQVRDTDTQYF
DNA: TGTGCCAGCAGACAGGTCCGAGACACAGATACGCAGTATTTT
D: .
size: few
J: TRBJ2-3
V: TRBV6-2/TRBV6-3

CDR3: CASSLAGAATNEKLFF
DNA: TGTGCCAGCAGCTTGGCCGGGGCTGCAACTAATGAAAAACTGTTTTTT
D: .
size: .
J: TRBJ1-4
V: TRBV5-6

CDR3: CASSQEKAGRRYF
DNA: TGCGCCAGCAGCCAAGAAAAAGCGGGGAGGCGGTACTTC
D: TRBD2
size: few
J: TRBJ2-4
V: TRBV4-3

CDR3: CASSIGGDNEKLFF
DNA: TGTGCCAGTAGTATAGGCGGGGATAATGAAAAACTGTTTTTT
D: .
size: few
J: TRBJ1-4
V: TRBV19

CDR3: CASSFDRGTYGYTF
DNA: TGTGCCAGCAGCTTCGATAGGGGCACCTATGGCTACACCTTC
D: .
size: .
J: TRBJ1-2
V: TRBV13